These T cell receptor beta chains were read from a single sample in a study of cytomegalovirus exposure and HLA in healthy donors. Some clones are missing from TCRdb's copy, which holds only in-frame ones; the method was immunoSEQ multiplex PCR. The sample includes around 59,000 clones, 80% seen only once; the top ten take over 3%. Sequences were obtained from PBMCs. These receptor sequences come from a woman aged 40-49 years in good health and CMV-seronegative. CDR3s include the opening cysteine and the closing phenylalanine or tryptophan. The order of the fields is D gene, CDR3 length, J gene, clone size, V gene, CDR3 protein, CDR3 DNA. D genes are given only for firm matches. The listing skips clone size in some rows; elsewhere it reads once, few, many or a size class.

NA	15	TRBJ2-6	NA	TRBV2	CASSEGSTGANVLTF	TGTGCCAGCAGTGAAGGTTCAACTGGGGCCAACGTCCTGACTTTC
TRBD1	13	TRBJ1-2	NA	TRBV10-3	CAISPGQDYGYTF	TGTGCCATCAGTCCAGGACAGGACTATGGCTACACCTTC
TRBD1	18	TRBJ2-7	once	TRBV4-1	CASSQTGTGDRPPYEQYF	TGCGCCAGCAGCCAAACCGGGACAGGGGATCGCCCTCCCTACGAGCAGTACTTC
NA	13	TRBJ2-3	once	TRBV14	CASSHAGTDTQYF	TGTGCCAGCAGCCACGCCGGGACAGATACGCAGTATTTT
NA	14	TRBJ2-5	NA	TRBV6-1	CASSEVSLQETQYF	TGTGCCAGCAGTGAAGTAAGCCTCCAAGAGACCCAGTACTTC
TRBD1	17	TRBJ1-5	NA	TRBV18	CASSPGGTGQGVQPQHF	TGTGCCAGCTCACCAGGAGGGACAGGGCAGGGTGTTCAGCCCCAGCATTTT
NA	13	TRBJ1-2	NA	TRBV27	CASSLYAGYGYTF	TGTGCCAGCAGTTTGTACGCGGGCTATGGCTACACCTTC
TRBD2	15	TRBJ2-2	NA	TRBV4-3	CASSPQGGRAGELFF	TGCGCCAGCAGCCCCCAGGGCGGGAGAGCCGGGGAGCTGTTTTTT
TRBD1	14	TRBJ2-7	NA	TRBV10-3	CASRAGTGGYEQYF	TGTGCCAGCAGGGCCGGGACAGGGGGCTACGAGCAGTACTTC
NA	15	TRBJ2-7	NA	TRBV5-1	CASSSQDSLNYEQYF	TGCGCCAGCAGCTCGCAGGACAGTCTAAACTACGAGCAGTACTTC
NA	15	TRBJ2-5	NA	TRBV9	CASTLGLGGQETQYF	TGTGCCAGCACCCTGGGCCTAGGGGGCCAAGAGACCCAGTACTTC
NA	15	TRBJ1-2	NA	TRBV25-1	CASSASTGGLYGYTF	TGTGCCAGCAGTGCCTCGACGGGAGGACTCTATGGCTACACCTTC
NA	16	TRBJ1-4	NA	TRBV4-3	CASSQGFVGTNEKLFF	TGCGCCAGCAGCCAAGGGTTCGTCGGTACTAATGAAAAACTGTTTTTT
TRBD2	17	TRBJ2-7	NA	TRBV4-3	CASSQAILQAGTYEQYF	TGCGCCAGCAGCCAAGCGATCTTACAAGCGGGAACCTACGAGCAGTACTTC
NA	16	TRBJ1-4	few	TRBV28	CASIGGGGPTNEKLFF	TGTGCCAGCATCGGAGGGGGGGGACCAACTAATGAAAAACTGTTTTTT
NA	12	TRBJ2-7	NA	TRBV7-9	CASSLAPYEQYF	TGTGCCAGCAGCTTGGCACCGTACGAGCAGTACTTC
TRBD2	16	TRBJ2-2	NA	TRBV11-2	CASSLLKLAGPGELFF	TGTGCCAGCAGCTTATTGAAGCTAGCGGGACCCGGGGAGCTGTTTTTT
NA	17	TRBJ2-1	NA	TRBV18	CASSPPISSRFHNEQFF	TGTGCCAGCTCACCACCCATTAGCAGCCGATTCCACAATGAGCAGTTCTTC
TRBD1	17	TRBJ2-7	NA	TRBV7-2	CASSLALYDRGRDEQYF	TGTGCCAGCAGCTTAGCCCTATACGACAGGGGCCGGGACGAGCAGTACTTC
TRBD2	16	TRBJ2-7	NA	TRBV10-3	CAISDPLLAEPYEQYF	TGTGCCATCAGTGACCCTTTACTAGCGGAACCCTACGAGCAGTACTTC
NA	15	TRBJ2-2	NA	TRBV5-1	CASSVGSLGTGELFF	TGCGCCAGCAGCGTCGGGAGCTTAGGCACCGGGGAGCTGTTTTTT
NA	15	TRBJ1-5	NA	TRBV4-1	CASSQDQGSNQPQHF	TGCGCCAGCAGTCAGGATCAGGGAAGCAATCAGCCCCAGCATTTT
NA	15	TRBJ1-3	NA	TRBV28	CASSLGGRSGNTIYF	TGTGCCAGCAGTTTAGGGGGCCGGTCTGGAAACACCATATATTTT
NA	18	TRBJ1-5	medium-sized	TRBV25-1	CASSPSLRDTDSNQPQHF	TGTGCCAGCAGTCCCTCCCTCCGGGACACAGATAGCAATCAGCCCCAGCATTTT
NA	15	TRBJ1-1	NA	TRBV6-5	CASSYSTRGNTEAFF	TGTGCCAGCAGTTACTCGACCAGGGGGAACACTGAAGCTTTCTTT